The present entry profiles one T cell receptor (beta chain) with its context. At one of its ends the junction is not consistent with the germline gene, which may arise from a read error. Germline values: CDR1 SNHLY, CDR2 FYNNEI. The CDR3 covers 12 residues. This entry is derived from a study of Ad26.COV2.S vaccination and SARS-CoV-2 variants. Overall study context: Each vaccinee took Ad26.COV2.S intramuscularly, once or twice 56 days apart.

The repertoire was sequenced with immunoSEQ multiplex PCR; TCRdb's copy has only in-frame clones and lacks some. Of roughly 700,000 clones in the sample, roughly 90% are singletons; the top ten hold approximately 1.5%. Treatment: roughly 18 received Ad26.COV2.S at low or high dose, single or two shots; about 5 received placebo; per-sample allocation not given. Sample collection was performed on day 63 after the first vaccine or placebo injection. The clonotype was recovered from a person aged 18-65 years who received the Ad26.COV2.S COVID-19 vaccine or a placebo. The V gene is TRBV2, the J gene TRBJ2-3, with a weak D call TRBD1 (6 bases). Sample: peripheral blood, taken in a trial of Ad26.COV2.S vaccine versus placebo. As DNA, the CDR3 is TGTGCCAGCAGGGAAGACAGGCGCACGCAGTATTTT. The encoded protein is CASREDRRTQYF.